This TCR beta chain was recovered during a study of identical twins (TCRdb year 2016). Broadly, across the study: To test whether fetal clonotypes persist, the study used deep sequencing on TCR alpha and beta repertoires from monozygotic twins, unrelated adults of various ages, and cord blood. To rule out contamination, replicate twin experiments were performed at different times with different library preparation protocols.

Only healthy Caucasian donors were included. Three pairs of female monozygotic twins, all aged about 18 to 30 years, were included in the twin cohort. RNA for TCR libraries was isolated from peripheral blood mononuclear cells. Trimming costs V 0 bases and J 4 bases, and their ends lie 7 bases apart. The CDR3 runs 14 amino acids, cysteine and phenylalanine included. The retained sequence is limited to the CDR3, 42 bases, with the frame set at the first base. The germline V gene sets CDR1 to SGHRS and CDR2 to YFSETQ. The library was built by means of 5' RACE. Sequencing instrument: Illumina HiSeq 2000. A universal primer binding site was added through template switching, and the final cDNA carried a unique molecular identifier so that TCR cDNA molecules could be counted accurately. Specific primers in the conserved constant-segment region were used to synthesize first-strand cDNA for TCR alpha and beta chains. To control for contamination, every cDNA library was double barcoded, receiving both a SMART-Mk sample barcode and Illumina barcodes. TruSeq adapter sequences along with Illumina sample barcodes were introduced in two successive PCR steps. Sequencing of the TCR alpha and beta cDNA libraries was done on the Illumina HiSeq platform using custom primers. Under the source paper's analysis protocol: Unique molecular identifiers were extracted from raw reads with MiGEC, and CDR3 positions were determined with MiXCR. Recombination models were inferred per individual with the repgenHMM and IGoR tools using an EM algorithm. Shared clonotype analysis was performed with the tcR package in R, normalizing sharing by the product of cloneset sizes. To study raw recombination free of thymic and clonal selection effects, out-of-frame nonproductive sequences were analyzed. TCRdb reprocessed the public reads (quality trimming at Q25 with fastp, clone calling with MiXCR) and kept in-frame beta chains. Every CDR3 protein is listed once, alongside the most common genes and DNA of its rows. For this entry, the V and J calls and clone size follow TCRdb and not the study's own pipeline. The sample table holds some 760,000 distinct CDR3 sequences, of which about 20% were seen once. The ten largest clones represent about an eighth of the sample.

Summary of the overall study and its limitations: Excess twin sharing in beta out-of-frame sequences was weaker because fewer shared sequences lowered the signal-to-noise ratio. Fewer insertions were carried by abundant cord blood beta clonotypes, a similar but weaker trend appeared in young adult naive repertoires, and no such trend appeared in memory repertoires. Zero-insertion analyses could be partly confounded by invariant T cells such as MAIT and iNKT, although diverse VJ usage argued against such confounding for most clonotypes. Recombination models systematically underestimated out-of-frame TCR alpha sharing in monozygotic twins but agreed with sharing between unrelated individuals. Compared with coincidental sharing between unrelated individuals, an excess of low generation-probability sequences was observed among out-of-frame TCR alpha sequences shared between twins. Because the same donors could not be followed over many years, the conclusions depended on cross-sectional statistical analysis.

Note on this clonotype: Its antigen is not yet known. One base away there is no much larger clone; base qualities are not given.

These data also formed part of another study, on T cells expressing NK-cell markers. As the second publication notes: Under 10 donors provided sorted CD3+CD56+NKG2C+, CD3+CD56+NKG2C- and CD3+CD56-NKG2C+ T-cell subsets, whose TCR beta-chain repertoires were profiled. Among the eight sequenced donors, seven were HCMV-seropositive and one was HCMV-seronegative. To restrict sorting to alphabetaTCR-expressing T cells, an anti-gammadeltaTCR antibody was added in several experiments. In six donors, the dominant CD3+CD56+NKG2C+ clonotypes were among the top 10 CD8+ clonotypes and accounted for about 1.0-7.5% of CD8+ T cells. Those dominant clonotypes were again the most abundant among CD3+CD56-NKG2C+ cells in a handful of donors, at about 28.3-65%. Whether the expanded NKG2C-expressing T cell clones were specific for HCMV antigens remained unclear. All eight donors whose samples were sequenced were randomly selected healthy volunteers, three of them men and five women. A commercial ELISA kit detecting HCMV-specific IgG in serum was used to determine HCMV serostatus. For about 6 donors, bulk peripheral blood T-cell repertoires were additionally sequenced from unsorted PBMC. MIGEC was used to demultiplex reads and group reads by UMI, and MiTCR was used to assemble and quantify clonotypes. To exclude erroneous sequences, only TCR cDNA sequences supported by at least two reads were retained. The tcR package was used for downstream repertoire analysis, with clonotypes matched between fractions based on CDR3 nucleotide sequence plus V segment. VDJmatch was used to annotate antigen specificity against VDJdb, with one amino acid substitution in CDR3 allowed.

The specimen sequenced was PBMCs. This TCR derives from a woman aged 18-35 years in good health. The chain links TRBV5-1 with TRBJ2-2; there is no confident call for the D gene. CDR3 protein: CASSLVLSTGELFF. The nucleotide sequence is given as TGCGCCAGCAGCTTGGTACTCAGCACCGGGGAGCTGTTTTTT. The full variable domain, with segments outside the CDR3 supplied by the reference TRBV5-1 and TRBJ2-2 proteins, appears as KAGVTQTPRYLIKTRGQQVTLSCSPISGHRSVSWYQQTPGQGLQFLFEYFSETQRNKGNFPGRFSGRQFSNSRSEMNVSTLELGDSALYLCASSLVLSTGELFFGEGSRLTVL.